These 23 T cell receptor beta chains were all obtained from the same sample, sequenced in a study of blood T cell repertoires in COVID-19. Sequencing used immunoSEQ multiplex PCR; TCRdb keeps in-frame clones, though not all of them. The sample gives 110,000 to 150,000 clones, 80% to 90% of which show up once; less than 4% is in the top ten. Sequencing was performed on peripheral blood. All receptors come from a woman between 55 and 75 years old with active COVID-19.

V is TRBV10-3 and J is TRBJ2-1, with 10 nucleotides matching TRBD1. The germline V gene encodes CDR1 ENHRY and CDR2 SYGVKD. There are 17 residues in the CDR3. The V gene end was trimmed by 2 bases and the J gene end by 8 bases; junction bases not matched to a gene: 12. CDR3 loop: CAISERRGTGVGDEQFF. CDR3 bases: TGTGCCATCAGTGAGAGGAGGGGGACAGGGGTAGGAGATGAGCAGTTCTTC.

The rearrangement uses TRBV29-1 and TRBJ2-1; TRBD1 is a possible D gene (5 bases). The CDR3 has 13 residues. In germline, CDR1 is SQVTM, CDR2 ANQGSEA. V was shortened by 7 bases and J by 2 bases, with 12 bases between the two germline ends. For the CDR3, the DNA is TGCAGCGCTACACACAGGACCTACAATGAGCAGTTCTTC. Translation gives CSATHRTYNEQFF.

This chain uses TRBV28 with TRBJ1-6; no firm D call. The CDR3 is made up of 15 amino acids. Germline CDR1 is MDHEN and CDR2 is SYDVKM. Trimming took off 5 bases at V and 0 bases at J, with 8 bases between the two ends. The CDR3 sequence: CASSVGSSYNSPLHF. The DNA of the CDR3 is TGTGCCAGCAGTGTAGGGAGCTCCTATAATTCACCCCTCCACTTT. Supplemented by reference TRBV28 and TRBJ1-6, the full variable domain reads DVKVTQSSRYLVKRTGEKVFLECVQDMDHENMFWYRQDPGLGLRLIYFSYDVKMKEKGDIPEGYSVSREKKERFSLILESASTNQTSMYLCASSVGSSYNSPLHFGNGTRLTVT.

The V gene is TRBV6-2 or TRBV6-3, the J gene TRBJ2-3; perhaps TRBD1 as D (6 bases). The CDR3 totals 16 residues. Trimming cost V 2 bases and J 2 bases, with 14 bases left between them. The germline gives CDR1 MNHEY, CDR2 SVGEGT. The CDR3 nucleotides read TGTGCCAGCAGTTACACGAGACAGGCTAACACAGATACGCAGTATTTT. Translated: CASSYTRQANTDTQYF.

In DNA, the CDR3 is TGTGCCAGCAGCTTAGGTAGTAGCAGAAACACAGATACGCAGTATTTT. Its protein is CASSLGSSRNTDTQYF. The genes are TRBV7-7 and TRBJ2-3; D not certain. This CDR3 spans 16 amino acids. V was clipped by 1 base and J by 2 bases, with 13 bases between them. Germline-derived CDR1 and CDR2 are SSHAT and FNYEAQ (reference sequence). Full variable domain (missing parts from reference TRBV7-7 and TRBJ2-3): GAGVSQSPRYKVTKRGQDVTLRCDPISSHATLYWYQQALGQGPEFLTYFNYEAQPDKSGLPSDRFSAERPEGSISTLTIQRTEQRDSAMYRCASSLGSSRNTDTQYFGPGTRLTVL.

This clone came up a few times. The chain joins TRBV29-1 to TRBJ2-5; 7 bases line up with TRBD2. Germline V gene lookup returns CDR1 SQVTM and CDR2 ANQGSEA. This CDR3 is built from 14 residues. The V and J ends lost 3 bases and 7 bases, in that order; junction bases with no gene match: 11. CDR3 sequence reads: CSVDWLAAGGTQYF. CDR3 in DNA: TGCAGCGTTGATTGGCTAGCGGCAGGTGGGACCCAGTACTTC.

V usage is TRBV7-2 and J usage is TRBJ2-7, with TRBD1 matching 12 bases. The germline V gene has CDR1 SGHTA and CDR2 FQGNSA. V was pared by 1 base and J by 4 bases, with 2 bases of the junction left unmatched. This CDR3 is built from 15 residues. Here the CDR3 DNA reads TGTGCCAGCAGCTTAGGGGACAGGGGGCGGTACGAGCAGTACTTC. It encodes CASSLGDRGRYEQYF.

The gene calls are TRBV5-1 and TRBJ2-7; the match to TRBD2 covers 8 bases. This CDR3 is built from 15 residues. Unmatched junction bases numbered 8, after V lost 6 bases and J lost 0 bases. The germline V gene has CDR1 SGHRS and CDR2 YFSETQ. CDR3 region: CASKQGLVSSYEQYF. The CDR3 nucleotides read TGCGCCAGCAAGCAGGGACTAGTGAGCTCCTACGAGCAGTACTTC.

The chain links TRBV28 to TRBJ1-3; no clear D. There are 16 residues in the CDR3. Germline-derived CDR1 and CDR2 are MDHEN and SYDVKM. Between the trimmed V and J ends, which lost 5 bases and 0 bases, there was a span of 14 bases. The CDR3 is CASSRSDDNSGNTIYF. CDR3 in DNA: TGTGCCAGCAGTCGTTCCGACGACAACTCTGGAAACACCATATATTTT.

The chain couples TRBV7-3 to TRBJ2-3; 9 nucleotides match TRBD2. Germline assignment: CDR1 SGHTA and CDR2 FQGTGA. The trim removed 1 base at V and 8 bases at J, leaving 4 bases unmatched. CDR3 size: 14 residues. CDR3 sequence reads: CASSLSGRDGTQYF. CDR3 DNA: TGTGCCAGCAGCTTAAGCGGGAGGGACGGTACGCAGTATTTT.

J is TRBJ2-1 and V is TRBV2; 11 nucleotides agree with TRBD2. From germline, CDR1 is SNHLY and CDR2 FYNNEI. The CDR3 is 15 amino acids. Unmatched junction bases numbered 8, after V lost 7 bases and J lost 6 bases. CDR3 region: CASNPGTSGVNEQFF. CDR3 bases: TGTGCCAGCAACCCTGGGACTAGCGGAGTCAATGAGCAGTTCTTC.

The rearrangement uses TRBV9 and TRBJ2-3; D is unresolved. Germline-derived CDR1 and CDR2 are SGDLS and YYNGEE. With 0 bases removed from V and 6 bases from J, the gap between germline ends came to 8 bases. The CDR3 runs to 13 residues. The CDR3 sequence is CASSVDRVDTQYF. Written as DNA, the CDR3 is TGTGCCAGCAGCGTAGATCGGGTCGATACGCAGTATTTT. Full variable domain (rest looked up from reference TRBV9 and TRBJ2-3): DSGVTQTPKHLITATGQRVTLRCSPRSGDLSVYWYQQSLDQGLQFLIQYYNGEERAKGNILERFSAQQFPDLHSELNLSSLELGDSALYFCASSVDRVDTQYFGPGTRLTVL.

The V call is TRBV9, the J call TRBJ2-1; 7 nucleotides match TRBD2. The CDR3 is made up of 15 amino acids. Germline CDR1 SGDLS, CDR2 YYNGEE. Germline trimming cut 1 base from V and 3 bases from J; bases unmatched to any gene: 4. CDR3 coding DNA: TGTGCCAGCAGCGTAAGGCGGGAGAGCTACAATGAGCAGTTCTTC. Its translation is CASSVRRESYNEQFF.

This clone appeared once. The chain employs TRBV19 and TRBJ2-2; 10 nucleotides align to TRBD2. The junction had 5 bases not matched to a gene; V was cut back by 3 bases and J by 4 bases. The germline V gene has CDR1 LNHDA and CDR2 SQIVND (reference sequence). CDR3 length: 16 amino acids. CDR3 amino acids: CASSIVGLAATGELFF. The CDR3, as DNA: TGTGCCAGTAGTATCGTAGGACTAGCGGCCACCGGGGAGCTGTTTTTT.

The sample holds one count of this clone. The chain employs TRBV7-3 and TRBJ2-3, with TRBD1 as a possible D gene (6 bases). Germline V gene sequence: CDR1 SGHTA, CDR2 FQGTGA. There are 15 residues in the CDR3. V lost 5 bases and J 2 bases, leaving 14 bases between the germline ends. In nucleotides, the CDR3 is TGTGCCAGCAGCCCACAGGGATTCGACACAGATACGCAGTATTTT. It translates to CASSPQGFDTDTQYF.

J is TRBJ2-5 and V is TRBV19; D is undetermined. The CDR3 spans 13 residues. Trimming took 3 bases from V and 4 from J, leaving 9 bases between them. Germline V gene data show CDR1 as LNHDA and CDR2 as SQIVND (reference sequence). CDR3 sequence: CASSIGISETQYF. The CDR3 DNA reads as TGTGCCAGTAGTATTGGCATTTCAGAGACCCAGTACTTC.

Written as DNA, the CDR3 is TGTGCCATCACTCGGACAGGGACGAATACTGAAGCTTTCTTT. This codes for CAITRTGTNTEAFF. The rearrangement uses TRBV10-3 and TRBJ1-1; TRBD1 aligns across 8 bases. V lost 7 bases and J lost 5; bases outside the gene matches: 9. This CDR3 has 14 residues. The germline gives CDR1 ENHRY, CDR2 SYGVKD.

The chain uses TRBV12-3 or TRBV12-4 and TRBJ1-2; D ambiguous. The CDR3 is 11 residues long. Trimming stripped 6 bases from V and 10 bases from J, with 12 bases between. For the CDR3, the DNA is TGTGCCAGCAGGCGACAACTTGACTACACCTTC. Protein sequence: CASRRQLDYTF.

A few counts support this clone. Additional DNA sequences in this sample encode the identical CDR3. The chain is built from TRBV19 and TRBJ1-5; 10 nucleotides agree with TRBD1. Germline loops: CDR1 LNHDA, CDR2 SQIVND (reference sequence). This CDR3 is 16 amino acids long. J was trimmed by 3 bases and V by 4 bases; bases with no gene match: 6. This chain's CDR3 is CASSTRQGASNQPQHF. DNA of the CDR3: TGTGCCAGTAGTACTCGACAGGGGGCTTCCAATCAGCCCCAGCATTTT.

The count of this clone is one. The chain employs TRBV28 and TRBJ2-7; perhaps TRBD1 as D (6 bases). Per the germline V gene, CDR1 is MDHEN and CDR2 is SYDVKM. The CDR3 covers 14 residues. V lost 1 base to trimming and J lost 6 bases, with 13 bases between them. CDR3: CASSLLGAGLEQYF. The CDR3 nucleotides read TGTGCCAGCAGTTTATTGGGGGCAGGGCTCGAGCAGTACTTC.

The chain has TRBV30 and TRBJ1-6; tentatively, D is TRBD1 (5 bases). The CDR3 sequence is 15 residues long. The V end was cut by 2 bases, the J end by 1 base, with 9 bases between. Germline CDR1 is GTSNPN and CDR2 is SVGIG (reference sequence). The CDR3 bases are TGTGCCTGGAGTAAGACAGCGTCCTATAATTCACCCCTCCACTTT. Translating gives CAWSKTASYNSPLHF.

V usage is TRBV5-1 and J usage is TRBJ2-1, with 11 bases identical to TRBD2. Germline V gene sequence: CDR1 SGHRS, CDR2 YFSETQ. V dropped 4 bases and J dropped 4; count of bases not matched to a gene: 7. This CDR3 region has 16 residues. The CDR3 DNA reads TGCGCCAGCAGCACTAGCGGGAGCGGGGGATACAATGAGCAGTTCTTC. It specifies CASSTSGSGGYNEQFF.

This chain uses TRBV19 with TRBJ2-1; unclear D gene. This CDR3 has 14 amino acids. The V end was cut by 2 bases, the J end by 0 bases, with 5 bases between. Germline V gives CDR1 LNHDA, CDR2 SQIVND (reference sequence). The CDR3 spells CASSISASYNEQFF. The CDR3 nucleotides read TGTGCCAGTAGTATAAGCGCCTCCTACAATGAGCAGTTCTTC.